This TCR beta chain was obtained from a study of blood T cell repertoires in COVID-19. On the study more broadly: The United States, Italy and Spain were the sources of the acute and convalescent COVID-19 samples.

V gave up 2 bases and J gave up 3 bases, with 12 bases separating them. CDR1 is SGHTS, CDR2 YDEGEE, per germline. The CDR3 has 14 residues. Original processing notes: Estimates of nucleated cell counts were drawn from the amplification of reference gene primers. Sequenced by immunoSEQ multiplex PCR; TCRdb stores in-frame clones only, minus some. V and J calls and clone size are copied from that table; D and trimming were computed from the DNA. The sample contains 100,000 or so clones, almost 85% of which appear only once. The chain employs TRBV5-8 and TRBJ2-7; D perhaps matches TRBD2 (6 bases). Material for sequencing was peripheral blood. The receptor comes from a man in his fifties or sixties with active or convalescent COVID-19. CDR3 loop: CASSFPGSDYEQYF. CDR3 nucleotide sequence: TGTGCCAGCAGCTTTCCCGGGAGCGACTACGAGCAGTACTTC.